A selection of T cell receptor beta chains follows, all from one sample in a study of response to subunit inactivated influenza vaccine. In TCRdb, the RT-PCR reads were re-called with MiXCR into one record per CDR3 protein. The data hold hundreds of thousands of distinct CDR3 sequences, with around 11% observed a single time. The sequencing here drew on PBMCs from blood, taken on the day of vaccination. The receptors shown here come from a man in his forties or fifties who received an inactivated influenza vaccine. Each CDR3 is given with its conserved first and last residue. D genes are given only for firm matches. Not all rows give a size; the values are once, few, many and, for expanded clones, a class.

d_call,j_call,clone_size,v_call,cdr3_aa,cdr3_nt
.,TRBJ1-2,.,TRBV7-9,CASSRGGALQRTYGYTF,TGTGCCAGCAGCCGTGGTGGTGCGCTCCAGCGGACCTATGGCTACACCTTC
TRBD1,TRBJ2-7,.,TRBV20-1,CSARGTGVGQYF,TGCAGTGCTAGGGGGACAGGAGTAGGGCAGTACTTC
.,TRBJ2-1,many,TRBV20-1,CSARDINEQFF,TGCAGTGCTAGAGATATAAATGAGCAGTTCTTC
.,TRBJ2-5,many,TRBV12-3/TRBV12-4,CASSFGWQQETQYF,TGTGCCAGCAGTTTTGGGTGGCAGCAAGAGACCCAGTACTTC
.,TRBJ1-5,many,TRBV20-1,CSARDMSHSNQPQHF,TGCAGTGCTAGAGATATGAGCCATAGCAATCAGCCCCAGCATTTT
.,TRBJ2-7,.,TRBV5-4,CASSLDDGPYEQYF,TGTGCCAGCAGCTTGGATGACGGACCCTACGAGCAGTACTTC
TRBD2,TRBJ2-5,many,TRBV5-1,CASSGTGLAGVGGRETQYF,TGCGCCAGCAGCGGAACCGGACTAGCGGGAGTAGGTGGGAGAGAGACCCAGTACTTC
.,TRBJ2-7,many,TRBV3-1,CASSQDLGTGAYEQYF,TGTGCCAGCAGCCAAGATTTAGGGACTGGGGCCTACGAGCAGTACTTC
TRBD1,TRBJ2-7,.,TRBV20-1,CSAYRGYEQYF,TGCAGTGCTTACAGGGGTTACGAGCAGTACTTC
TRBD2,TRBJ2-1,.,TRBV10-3,CAITPLAGGSSYNEQFF,TGTGCCATCACACCCTTAGCGGGGGGTAGCTCCTACAATGAGCAGTTCTTC
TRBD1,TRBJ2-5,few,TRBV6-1,CASRSTGAVQETQYF,TGTGCCAGCAGATCGACAGGGGCCGTCCAAGAGACCCAGTACTTC
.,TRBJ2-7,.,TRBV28,CASGGGLALSYEQYF,TGTGCCAGCGGAGGGGGGCTAGCGCTATCCTACGAGCAGTACTTC
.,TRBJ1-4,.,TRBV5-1,CASSDGADHEKLFF,TGCGCCAGCAGCGATGGGGCGGACCATGAAAAACTGTTTTTT
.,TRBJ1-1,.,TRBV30,CAWSARIRNTEAFF,TGTGCCTGGAGTGCAAGGATTCGCAACACTGAAGCTTTCTTT
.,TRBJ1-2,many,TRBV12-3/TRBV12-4,CASDGGPGYGYTF,TGTGCCAGCGATGGGGGACCGGGTTATGGCTACACCTTC
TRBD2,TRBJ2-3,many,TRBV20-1,CSARGSGGTDTQYF,TGCAGTGCTAGAGGTAGCGGGGGCACAGATACGCAGTATTTT
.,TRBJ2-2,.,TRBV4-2,CASSQVEGNTGELFF,TGTGCCAGCAGCCAAGTGGAGGGAAACACCGGGGAGCTGTTTTTT
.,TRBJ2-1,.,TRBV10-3,CAISDIGTSSYNEQFF,TGTGCCATCAGTGATATAGGGACGAGCTCCTACAATGAGCAGTTCTTC
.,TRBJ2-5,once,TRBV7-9,CASSHPGLLVETQYF,TGTGCCAGCAGTCATCCGGGGCTTTTGGTTGAGACCCAGTACTTC
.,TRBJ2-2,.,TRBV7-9,CASSFDRTTANTGELFF,TGTGCCAGCAGCTTCGACAGGACTACCGCGAACACCGGGGAGCTGTTTTTT
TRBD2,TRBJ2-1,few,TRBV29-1,CSVTSGINEQFF,TGCAGCGTGACTAGCGGGATCAATGAGCAGTTCTTC
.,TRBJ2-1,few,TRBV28,CASHLSVAYNEQFF,TGTGCCAGCCATCTGTCAGTAGCTTACAATGAGCAGTTCTTC
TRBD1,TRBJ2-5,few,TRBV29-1,CSVERTGTETQYF,TGCAGCGTTGAGAGGACAGGGACGGAGACCCAGTACTTC
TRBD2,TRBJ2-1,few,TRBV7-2,CASSLSGLAAYNEQFF,TGTGCCAGCAGCTTATCGGGCCTAGCGGCTTACAATGAGCAGTTCTTC
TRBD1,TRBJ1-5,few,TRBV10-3,CAISELGTGASQPQHF,TGTGCCATCAGTGAGTTAGGGACAGGGGCCTCACAGCCCCAGCATTTT